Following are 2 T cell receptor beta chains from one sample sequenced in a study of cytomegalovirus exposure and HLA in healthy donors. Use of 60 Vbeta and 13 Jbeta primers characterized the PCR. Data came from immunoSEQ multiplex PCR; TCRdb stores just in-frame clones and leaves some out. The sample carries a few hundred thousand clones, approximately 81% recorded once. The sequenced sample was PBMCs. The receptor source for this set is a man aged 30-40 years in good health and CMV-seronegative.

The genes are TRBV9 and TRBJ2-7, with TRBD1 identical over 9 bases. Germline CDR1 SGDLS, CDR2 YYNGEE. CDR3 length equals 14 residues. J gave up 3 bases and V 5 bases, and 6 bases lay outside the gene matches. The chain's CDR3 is CASSAAGQGYEQYF. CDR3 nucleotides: TGTGCCAGCAGTGCCGCGGGACAGGGCTACGAGCAGTACTTC.

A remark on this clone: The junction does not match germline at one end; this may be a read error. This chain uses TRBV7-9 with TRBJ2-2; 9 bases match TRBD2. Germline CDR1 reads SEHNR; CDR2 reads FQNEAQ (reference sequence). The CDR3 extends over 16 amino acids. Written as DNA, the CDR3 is TGTTCCAGCAGCTTCTATAGCGGGGGAAACACCGGGGAGCTGTTTTTT. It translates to CSSSFYSGGNTGELFF.